The subject of this entry is one T cell receptor beta chain. Its cognate antigen is unknown. Genomic DNA came from blood conventional CD4+ T cells gated CD25-low CD127-high. The data were produced by immunoSEQ multiplex PCR, yet TCRdb's version contains in-frame clones alone and is incomplete. Among about 46,000 clones listed, 75% to 90% were seen once. CDR3 size: 17 residues. The V and J ends lost 3 bases and 0 bases respectively, with 15 bases between them. CDR1 SGHNT and CDR2 YENEEA come from the germline V gene. The source of the sample is a study of regulatory and conventional T cells in RAG deficiency. Whole-study findings and limits: Sorted Omenn CD25-high CD127-low cells may not be bona fide Tregs.

This sample was also put to use in a study of regulatory T cells. Turning to that study: The primer mix had 52 TRBV and 13 TRBJ primers.

The V call is TRBV11-3, the J call TRBJ2-1; D possibly matches TRBD1 or TRBD2 (5 bases each). Material for sequencing was CD4+ effector T cells sorted from blood. The receptor was isolated from a human donor in good health. The CDR3 DNA is TGTGCCAGCAGCTTGGGTGGGGGTCGAACCTCCTACAATGAGCAGTTCTTC. Translation gives CASSLGGGRTSYNEQFF.